The present entry profiles one T cell receptor (beta chain) with its context. It lacks a known antigen. No quality values exist for individual bases; no much larger clone is one base distant. CD8 naive samples were CD45RO-negative cells positively selected for CCR7, giving a CD45RA+CCR7+ population that excluded TemRA cells. The donors were healthy, HIV-negative adults with no recently reported acute infections or vaccinations. Only Caucasian adults living in Nashville, Tennessee, USA were represented among the donors. Blood was collected by leukapheresis, and PBMCs were isolated by Ficoll-Histopaque density gradient centrifugation and then cryopreserved in liquid nitrogen vapor phase. Analytical flow cytometry was used to check the purity and quantity of each magnetically sorted T cell population. Genomic DNA was isolated from every sorted fraction and measured by UV absorbance on a Nanodrop 2000c.

CDR3 length: 14 amino acids, cysteine to phenylalanine. The kept DNA is CDR3 alone, 42 bases in frame from the first base. This sample stems from a study of shared clonotypes between healthy human individuals (TCRdb year 2020). Turning to the overall study: Two women and three men aged 18 to 49 years were included in the cohort. For each donor, CD4 naive and CD4 memory were each given three plates, CD8 naive was given two plates, and CD8 memory was given one plate. To estimate repertoire size and how much clonotypes are shared between individuals, the study performed deep sequencing of blood TCR repertoires from roughly five healthy adults. To increase sequencing depth and limit assay-specific biases, TCR repertoire library preparation and sequencing were carried out by different laboratories using diverse techniques. Leukapheresis yielded between about 0.85 and 9 billion PBMCs per donor.

Using the deep immunoSEQ assay, TCR CDR3 regions were amplified from genomic DNA by multiplex PCR. Extracted genomic DNA from each cell subset was distributed evenly across all wells of several immunoSEQ 96-well plates, and each plate was treated as a replicate. Each replicate PCR for sorted subsets received around 200 ng genomic DNA, equal to roughly 33,000 T cell genomes. Purified libraries were quantified with a Qubit 3.0 fluorometer, sized on a Bioanalyzer 2100, and re-quantified with the KAPA Library Quantification kit. Every immunoSEQ 96-well plate was sequenced on a separate single-read 150-cycle Illumina NextSeq 550 flow cell. On the study's bioinformatics: Because the immunoSEQ output held only junctional sequences and lacked quality scores, the filtering could not match the filtering applied to full-length reads. Sequences were annotated with PyIR, a Python wrapper for IgBLAST v1.9, and V/J genes and CDR3 were assigned using IMGT germline references. Any read was removed if the V/J assignment was weak (E-value above 1e-6), the CDR3 was missing, or the read contained stop codons, out-of-frame junctions, or ambiguous translated residues. V3J clonotypes were defined as sequences sharing an identical inferred V gene, J gene, and CDR3 amino acid sequence. The percentage overlap between two repertoires was calculated by dividing the number of shared unique clonotypes by the size of the smaller repertoire. RTK rarefaction, the Chao1 estimator, and Recon v2.1 estimates of unobserved clonotypes were used to assess repertoire richness. OLGA was used to compute generation probabilities for all TCRbeta clonotypes that the gDNA method yielded from a handful of donors. This is the immuneACCESS table as TCRdb keeps it, with only in-frame sequences that have V and J called. A part of the clones is gone; compared with another copy, unresolved V genes explain less than half, and the rest is unexplained. The DNA was the basis for D and trimming; V, J and clone size are from that table. This sample lists some 2 million clones; roughly 94% were detected once. Clones ranked in the top ten supply 1% to 1.5% of the sample.

Overall study results and their limits: Because the study included a small number of donors, the genetic and exposure-history diversity represented was limited. Compared with non-shared clonotypes, the clonotypes found in all four sorted-subset donors had higher generation probabilities. Only blood was sampled, and tissue TCR repertoires likely differ from those in blood. When a few donors were compared, the shared fraction of clonotypes was about 5.2% for naive CD4, about 4% for naive CD8, roughly 2.5% for memory CD4, and approximately 0.4% for memory CD8. Naive subsets generally had larger estimated clonotype richness than memory subsets did. Even with the large sequencing depth, rarefaction of the sorted-subset datasets indicated that sequencing was incomplete. Pairwise subsampling indicated that sequencing depth was expected to affect the degree of clonotype sharing among donors.

The chain was built from TRBV21-1 and TRBJ1-2; the D segment call TRBD1 is taken from the table without a DNA check. TRBV21-1 is a listed pseudogene. The source material was naive CD8+ T cells sorted from blood. The cell subset or site label corresponds to: CD45RA+CCR7+. This receptor was identified in a man aged 18 to 30 in good health. CDR3 reads: CADKEEGAVYGYTF. The sequenced DNA: TGTGCCGACAAGGAGGAGGGGGCAGTCTATGGCTACACCTTC.